This TCR beta chain was sequenced for a study of cytomegalovirus exposure and HLA in healthy donors. Study results and limitations: The authors judged a highly shared variant cluster likely a sequencing artifact. Later, an analysis showed that TCR beta chains associated with HLA were more clonally expanded than others that were equally common.

For this clone: The antigen is undetermined.

PCR was performed using 60 Vbeta and 13 Jbeta primers. This table comes from immunoSEQ multiplex PCR, and its TCRdb copy is limited to in-frame clones, with some not included. The listing records approximately 110,000 clones. The CDR3 totals 15 residues. The ends were cut back, 5 bases at V and 3 bases at J, with 16 bases in the middle. Germline CDR1 and CDR2: SGHAT and FQNNGV. This chain links TRBV11-2 with TRBJ2-5; a weak D match, TRBD2 (5 bases). The clonotype originates from a man aged 40-49 years in good health and CMV-seronegative. The source material was PBMCs. The CDR3, as DNA: TGTGCCAGCAGCAAATGGGGTAGCGAGGAAGAGACCCAGTACTTC. This translates into CASSKWGSEEETQYF.